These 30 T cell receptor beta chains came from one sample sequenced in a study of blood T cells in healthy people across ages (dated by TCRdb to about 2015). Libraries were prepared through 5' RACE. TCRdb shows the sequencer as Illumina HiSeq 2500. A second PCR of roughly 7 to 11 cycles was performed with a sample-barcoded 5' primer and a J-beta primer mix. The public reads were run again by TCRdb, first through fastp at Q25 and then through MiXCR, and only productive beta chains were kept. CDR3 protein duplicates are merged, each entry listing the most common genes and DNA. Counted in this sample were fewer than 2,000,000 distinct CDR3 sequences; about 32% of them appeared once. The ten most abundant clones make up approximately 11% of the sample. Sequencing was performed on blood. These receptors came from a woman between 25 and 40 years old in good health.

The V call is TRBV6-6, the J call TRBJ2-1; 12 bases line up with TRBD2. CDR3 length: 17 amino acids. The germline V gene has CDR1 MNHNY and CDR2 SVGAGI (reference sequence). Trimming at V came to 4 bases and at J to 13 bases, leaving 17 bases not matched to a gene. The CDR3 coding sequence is TGTGCCAGCAGTTCCCGACTAGCGGGAGAGAGGGAAGAGACCCAGTTCTTC. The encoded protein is CASSSRLAGEREETQFF.

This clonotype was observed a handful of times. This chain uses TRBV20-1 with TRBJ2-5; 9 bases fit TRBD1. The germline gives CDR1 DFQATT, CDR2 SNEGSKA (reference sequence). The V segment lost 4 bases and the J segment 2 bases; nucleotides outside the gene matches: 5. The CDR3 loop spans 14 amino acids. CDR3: CSAIPGQGQETQYF. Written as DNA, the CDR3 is TGCAGTGCTATCCCGGGACAGGGACAAGAGACCCAGTACTTC.

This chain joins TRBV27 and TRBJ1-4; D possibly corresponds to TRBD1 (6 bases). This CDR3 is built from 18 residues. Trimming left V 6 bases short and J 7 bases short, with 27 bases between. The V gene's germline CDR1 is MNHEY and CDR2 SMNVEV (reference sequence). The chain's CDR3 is CASSLWRGSSLRVEKLFF. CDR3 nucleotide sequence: TGTGCCAGCAGCCTCTGGAGGGGGTCATCCCTTCGCGTTGAAAAACTGTTTTTT.

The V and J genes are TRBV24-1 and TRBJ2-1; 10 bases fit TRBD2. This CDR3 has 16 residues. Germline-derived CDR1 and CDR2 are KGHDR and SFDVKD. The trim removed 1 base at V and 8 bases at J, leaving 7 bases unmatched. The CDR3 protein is CATSDLTEREGYEQFF. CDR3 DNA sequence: TGTGCCACCAGTGATTTAACAGAGCGGGAGGGTTATGAGCAGTTCTTC.

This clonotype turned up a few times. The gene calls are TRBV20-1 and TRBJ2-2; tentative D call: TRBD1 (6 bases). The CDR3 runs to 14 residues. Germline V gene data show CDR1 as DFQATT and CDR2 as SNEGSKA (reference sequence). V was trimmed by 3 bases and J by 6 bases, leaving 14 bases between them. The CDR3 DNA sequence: TGCAGTGCTAGTCGAATACAGGGACCCGGGGAGCTGTTTTTT. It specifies CSASRIQGPGELFF.

This chain's CDR3 is CASNQLAGVLYYNEQFF. As DNA, the CDR3 is TGTGCCAGCAACCAACTAGCGGGGGTTCTATACTACAATGAGCAGTTCTTC. The V gene is TRBV5-5, the J gene TRBJ2-1; 11 positions agree with TRBD2. Germline V CDR1 and CDR2: SGHKS, YYEKEE (reference sequence). The CDR3 totals 17 residues. Germline trimming cut 6 bases from V and 3 bases from J; bases unmatched to any gene: 11. The full variable domain, completed using reference TRBV5-5 and TRBJ2-1, is DAGVTQSPTHLIKTRGQQVTLRCSPISGHKSVSWYQQVLGQGPQFIFQYYEKEERGRGNFPDRFSARQFPNYSSELNVNALLLGDSALYLCASNQLAGVLYYNEQFFGPGTRLTVL.

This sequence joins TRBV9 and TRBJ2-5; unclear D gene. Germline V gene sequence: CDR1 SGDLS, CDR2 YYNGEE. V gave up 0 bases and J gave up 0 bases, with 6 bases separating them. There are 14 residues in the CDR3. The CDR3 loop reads CASSVGLNQETQYF. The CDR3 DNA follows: TGTGCCAGCAGCGTAGGGTTGAACCAAGAGACCCAGTACTTC. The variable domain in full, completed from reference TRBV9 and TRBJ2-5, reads DSGVTQTPKHLITATGQRVTLRCSPRSGDLSVYWYQQSLDQGLQFLIQYYNGEERAKGNILERFSAQQFPDLHSELNLSSLELGDSALYFCASSVGLNQETQYFGPGTRLLVL.

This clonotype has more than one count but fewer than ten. The CDR3 region is CASHGQASYNEQFF. As DNA, the CDR3 is TGTGCCAGCCACGGACAGGCCTCCTACAATGAGCAGTTCTTC. This rearrangement joins TRBV7-9 to TRBJ2-1, with 7 bases aligning to TRBD1. Trimming at V came to 8 bases and at J to 0 bases, leaving 4 bases not matched to a gene. The germline V gene has CDR1 SEHNR and CDR2 FQNEAQ (reference sequence). The CDR3 has 14 amino acids.

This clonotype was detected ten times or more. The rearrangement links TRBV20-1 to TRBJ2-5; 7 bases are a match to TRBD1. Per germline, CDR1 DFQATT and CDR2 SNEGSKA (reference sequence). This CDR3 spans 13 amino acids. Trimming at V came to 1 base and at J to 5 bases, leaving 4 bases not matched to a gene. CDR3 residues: CSARGQGPETQYF. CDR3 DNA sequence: TGCAGTGCTAGAGGACAGGGCCCTGAGACCCAGTACTTC.

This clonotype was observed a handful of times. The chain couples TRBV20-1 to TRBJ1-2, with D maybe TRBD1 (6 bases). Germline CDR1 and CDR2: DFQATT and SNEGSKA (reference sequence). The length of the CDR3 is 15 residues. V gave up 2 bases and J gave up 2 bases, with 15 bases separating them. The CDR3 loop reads CSARPFRGGNYGYTF. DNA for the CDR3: TGCAGTGCTAGACCGTTTAGGGGGGGCAACTATGGCTACACCTTC.

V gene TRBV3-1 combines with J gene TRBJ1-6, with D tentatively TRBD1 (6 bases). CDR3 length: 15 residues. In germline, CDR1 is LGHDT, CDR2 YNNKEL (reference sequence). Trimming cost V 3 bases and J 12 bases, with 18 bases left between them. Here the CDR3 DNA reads TGTGCCAGCAGCCAGTTCGGGGGCCCCACTCGACCCCTCCACTTT. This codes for CASSQFGGPTRPLHF.

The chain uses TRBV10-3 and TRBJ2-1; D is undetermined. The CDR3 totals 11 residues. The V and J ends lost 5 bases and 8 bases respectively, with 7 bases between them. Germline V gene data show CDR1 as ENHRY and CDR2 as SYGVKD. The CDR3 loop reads CAISPGHEQFF. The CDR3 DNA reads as TGTGCCATCAGTCCCGGTCATGAGCAGTTCTTC.

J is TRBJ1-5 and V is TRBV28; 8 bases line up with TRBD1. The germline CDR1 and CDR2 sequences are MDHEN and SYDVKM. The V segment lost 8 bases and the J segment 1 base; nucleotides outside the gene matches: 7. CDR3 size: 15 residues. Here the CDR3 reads CASLRQGASNQPQHF. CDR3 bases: TGTGCCAGCCTTCGCCAGGGGGCGAGCAATCAGCCCCAGCATTTT.

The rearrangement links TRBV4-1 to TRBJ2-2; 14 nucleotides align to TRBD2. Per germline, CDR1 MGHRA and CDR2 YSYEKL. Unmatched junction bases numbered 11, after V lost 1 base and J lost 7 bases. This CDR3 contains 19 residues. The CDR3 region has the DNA TGCGCCAGCAGCCAAGTAATAGGGACTAGCGGGGGTGGAGGCGGGGAGCTGTTTTTT. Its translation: CASSQVIGTSGGGGGELFF.

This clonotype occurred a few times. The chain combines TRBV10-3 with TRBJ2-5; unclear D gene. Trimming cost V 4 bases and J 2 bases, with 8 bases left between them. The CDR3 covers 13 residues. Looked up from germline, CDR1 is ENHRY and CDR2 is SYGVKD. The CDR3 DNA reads TGTGCCATCAGTGGAGGCGAACAAGAGACCCAGTACTTC. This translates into CAISGGEQETQYF.

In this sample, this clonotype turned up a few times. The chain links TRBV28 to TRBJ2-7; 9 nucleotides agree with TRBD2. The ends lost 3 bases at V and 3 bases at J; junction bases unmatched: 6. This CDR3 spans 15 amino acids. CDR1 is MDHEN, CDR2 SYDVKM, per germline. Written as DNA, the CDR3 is TGTGCCAGCAGTTTGCTAGCGGGGTCCGACTACGAGCAGTACTTC. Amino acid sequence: CASSLLAGSDYEQYF.

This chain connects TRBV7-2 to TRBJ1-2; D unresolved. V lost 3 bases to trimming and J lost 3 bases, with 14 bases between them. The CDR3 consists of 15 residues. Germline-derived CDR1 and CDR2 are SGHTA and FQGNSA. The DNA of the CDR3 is TGTGCCAGCAGCTTTAGCTTAACCCCGGACTATGGCTACACCTTC. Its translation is CASSFSLTPDYGYTF.

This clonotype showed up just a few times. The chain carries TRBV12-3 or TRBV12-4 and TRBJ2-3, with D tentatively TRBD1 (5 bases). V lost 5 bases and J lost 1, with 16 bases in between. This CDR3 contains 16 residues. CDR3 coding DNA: TGTGCCAGCAGTATCGGCTGGATGGGGCGCACAGATACGCAGTATTTT. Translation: CASSIGWMGRTDTQYF.

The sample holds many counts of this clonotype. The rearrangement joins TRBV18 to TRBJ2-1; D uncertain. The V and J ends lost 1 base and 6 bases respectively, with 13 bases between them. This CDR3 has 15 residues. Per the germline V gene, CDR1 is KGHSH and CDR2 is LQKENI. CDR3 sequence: CASSPLAVYFNEQFF. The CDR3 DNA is TGTGCCAGCTCACCACTTGCAGTCTACTTCAATGAGCAGTTCTTC.

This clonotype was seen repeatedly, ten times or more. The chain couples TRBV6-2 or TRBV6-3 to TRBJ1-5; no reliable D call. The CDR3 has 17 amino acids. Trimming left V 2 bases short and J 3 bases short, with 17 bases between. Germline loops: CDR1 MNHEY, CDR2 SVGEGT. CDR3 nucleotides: TGTGCCAGCAGTTACCTTCTCAGAAATATAGACAATCAGCCCCAGCATTTT. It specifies CASSYLLRNIDNQPQHF.

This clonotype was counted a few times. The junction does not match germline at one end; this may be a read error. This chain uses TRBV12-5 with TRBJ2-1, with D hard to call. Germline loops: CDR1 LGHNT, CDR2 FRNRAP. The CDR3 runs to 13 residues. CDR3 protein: CASGHGSFNEQFF. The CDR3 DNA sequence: TGTGCTAGTGGTCACGGATCCTTCAATGAGCAGTTCTTC.

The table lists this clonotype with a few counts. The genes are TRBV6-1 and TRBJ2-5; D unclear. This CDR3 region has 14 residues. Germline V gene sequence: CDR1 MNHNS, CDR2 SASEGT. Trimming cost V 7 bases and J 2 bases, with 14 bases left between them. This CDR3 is CASTEWGKQETQYF. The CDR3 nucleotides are TGTGCCAGCACCGAGTGGGGAAAGCAAGAGACCCAGTACTTC.

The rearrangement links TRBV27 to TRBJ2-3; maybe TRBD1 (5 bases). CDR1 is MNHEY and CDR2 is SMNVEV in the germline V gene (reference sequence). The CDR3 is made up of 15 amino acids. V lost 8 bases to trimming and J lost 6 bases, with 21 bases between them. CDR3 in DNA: TGTGCCAGCTCAACGGACAACCTTCGGTTTGATACGCAGTATTTT. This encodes CASSTDNLRFDTQYF.

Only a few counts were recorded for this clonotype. CDR3 DNA: TGTGCCAGCACGAACCCCCGGCTAGCGGGAGGTGAGCAGTTCTTC. The encoded protein is CASTNPRLAGGEQFF. This rearrangement joins TRBV7-2 to TRBJ2-1; 11 nucleotides match TRBD2. The trim removed 7 bases at V and 9 bases at J, leaving 11 bases unmatched. Germline values: CDR1 SGHTA, CDR2 FQGNSA. The CDR3 runs 15 residues.

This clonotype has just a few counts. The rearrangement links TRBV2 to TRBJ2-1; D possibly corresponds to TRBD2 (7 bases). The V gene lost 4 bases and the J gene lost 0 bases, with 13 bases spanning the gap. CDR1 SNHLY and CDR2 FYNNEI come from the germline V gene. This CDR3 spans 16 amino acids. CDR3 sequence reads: CASSGGGGHSYNEQFF. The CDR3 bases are TGTGCCAGCAGTGGAGGCGGGGGCCACTCCTACAATGAGCAGTTCTTC. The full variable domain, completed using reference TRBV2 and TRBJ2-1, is EPEVTQTPSHQVTQMGQEVILRCVPISNHLYFYWYRQILGQKVEFLVSFYNNEISEKSEIFDDQFSVERPDGSNFTLKIRSTKLEDSAMYFCASSGGGGHSYNEQFFGPGTRLTVL.

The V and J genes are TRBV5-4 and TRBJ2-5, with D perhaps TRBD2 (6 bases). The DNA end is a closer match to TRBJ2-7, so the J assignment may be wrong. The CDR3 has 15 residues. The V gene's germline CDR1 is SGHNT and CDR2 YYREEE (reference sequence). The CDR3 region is CASSGSRTGADEQYF. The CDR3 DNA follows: TGTGCCAGCAGCGGGAGTAGAACGGGAGCGGACGAGCAGTACTTC.

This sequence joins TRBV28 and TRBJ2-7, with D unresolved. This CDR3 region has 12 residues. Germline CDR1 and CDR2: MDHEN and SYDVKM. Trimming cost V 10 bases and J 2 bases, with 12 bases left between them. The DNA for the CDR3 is TGTGCCACTTGCTCGATTCCCTACGAGCAGTACTTC. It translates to CATCSIPYEQYF.

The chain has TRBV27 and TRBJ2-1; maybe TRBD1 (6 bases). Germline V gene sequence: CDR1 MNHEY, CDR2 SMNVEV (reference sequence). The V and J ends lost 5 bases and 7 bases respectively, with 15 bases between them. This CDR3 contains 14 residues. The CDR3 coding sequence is TGTGCCAGCAGTGCCAACAGGGCCGGGAATGAGCAGTTCTTC. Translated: CASSANRAGNEQFF.

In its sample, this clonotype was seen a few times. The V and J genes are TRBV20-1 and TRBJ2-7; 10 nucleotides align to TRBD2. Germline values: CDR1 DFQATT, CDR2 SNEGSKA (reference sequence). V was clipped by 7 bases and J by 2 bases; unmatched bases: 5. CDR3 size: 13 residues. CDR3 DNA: TGCAGTGGACTAGCGGGTTCCCCCTACGAGCAGTACTTC. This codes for CSGLAGSPYEQYF.

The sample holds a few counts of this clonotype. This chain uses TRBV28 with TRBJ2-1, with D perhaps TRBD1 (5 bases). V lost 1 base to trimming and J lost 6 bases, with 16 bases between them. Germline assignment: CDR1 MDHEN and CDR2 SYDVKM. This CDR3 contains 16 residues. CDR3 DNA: TGTGCCAGCAGTTTATTCGACAGCACGGTTTGCAATGAGCAGTTCTTC. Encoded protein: CASSLFDSTVCNEQFF.